One and the same sample provided the 11 T cell receptor beta chains below, sequenced in a study of shared T cell receptors in the human thymus. Measured with immunoSEQ multiplex PCR; TCRdb has only the in-frame clones, and not every one. The table includes 720,000 or so clones, approximately 83% detected once. The sample was also linked to a second study, of human thymus T cells.

Sequencing was carried out using thymocytes. Receptors were obtained from a girl less than two years old with a congenital heart defect.

The genes are TRBV25-1 and TRBJ2-3, with 7 bases aligning to TRBD1. There are 14 residues in the CDR3. The germline CDR1 and CDR2 sequences are MGHDK and SYGVNS. V gave up 2 bases and J gave up 5 bases; unmatched junction bases: 4. The CDR3 region is CASSEDRELDTQYF. DNA for the CDR3: TGTGCCAGCAGTGAAGACAGGGAATTAGATACGCAGTATTTT. Full variable domain (remainder filled in from reference TRBV25-1 and TRBJ2-3): EADIYQTPRYLVIGTGKKITLECSQTMGHDKMYWYQQDPGMELHLIHYSYGVNSTEKGDLSSESTVSRIRTEHFPLTLESARPSHTSQYLCASSEDRELDTQYFGPGTRLTVL.

This sequence joins TRBV5-1 and TRBJ1-6; 7 nucleotides line up with TRBD1. This CDR3 spans 16 amino acids. V was clipped by 3 bases and J by 6 bases; unmatched bases: 9. Germline-derived CDR1 and CDR2 are SGHRS and YFSETQ. CDR3: CASSSSSTGTNSPLHF. The CDR3 bases are TGCGCCAGCAGCTCCTCCTCGACAGGGACTAATTCACCCCTCCACTTT.

V is TRBV19 and J is TRBJ1-5; 8 bases are a match to TRBD1. CDR1 is LNHDA and CDR2 is SQIVND in the germline V gene (reference sequence). V lost 7 bases and J lost 0; bases outside the gene matches: 17. CDR3 size: 19 residues. CDR3 coding DNA: TGTGCCAGTACCTCACTTATGACAGGGGCGGGCGATAGCAATCAGCCCCAGCATTTT. It codes for CASTSLMTGAGDSNQPQHF.

The chain uses TRBV7-9 and TRBJ1-1; D may be TRBD1 (5 bases). Germline V lookup: CDR1 SEHNR, CDR2 FQNEAQ (reference sequence). Trimming removed 2 bases from V and 4 bases from J, with 23 bases in between. The CDR3 contains 18 residues. The CDR3 coding sequence is TGTGCCAGCAGCTTATGGGGGGGAAAGGCCCCGAGGGGCACTGAAGCTTTCTTT. Amino acids: CASSLWGGKAPRGTEAFF.

The chain links TRBV18 to TRBJ1-3; weak D call: TRBD1 (5 bases). Germline values: CDR1 KGHSH, CDR2 LQKENI. The CDR3 extends over 17 amino acids. Trimming took 2 bases from V and 0 from J, leaving 14 bases between them. In DNA form, the CDR3 reads TGTGCCAGCTCACCATCAACAGGCCTCCGCTCTGGAAACACCATATATTTT. Protein product: CASSPSTGLRSGNTIYF.

V usage is TRBV15 and J usage is TRBJ1-5; 9 bases agree with TRBD1. V trimming: 0 bases; J trimming: 6 bases; junction bases outside the gene matches: 6. Per germline, CDR1 LNHNV and CDR2 YYDKDF (reference sequence). The CDR3 is 16 amino acids. CDR3 DNA sequence: TGTGCCACCAGCAGAGAAAGTGGGACAGGGACTCAGCCCCAGCATTTT. Its translation: CATSRESGTGTQPQHF. Full variable domain (missing parts from reference TRBV15 and TRBJ1-5): DAMVIQNPRYQVTQFGKPVTLSCSQTLNHNVMYWYQQKSSQAPKLLFHYYDKDFNNEADTPDNFQSRRPNTSFCFLDIRSPGLGDTAMYLCATSRESGTGTQPQHFGDGTRLSIL.

The genes are TRBV2 and TRBJ1-5; D possibly corresponds to TRBD1 (6 bases). CDR1 is SNHLY, CDR2 FYNNEI, per germline. The germline V and J ends were trimmed by 3 bases and 3 bases, with 9 bases remaining between them. CDR3 length: 14 residues. The chain's CDR3 is CASSEDRDNQPQHF. DNA for the CDR3: TGTGCCAGCAGTGAGGACAGAGACAATCAGCCCCAGCATTTT.

The J gene is TRBJ1-1, the V gene TRBV6-5; 8 bases are shared with TRBD1. The germline V gene has CDR1 MNHEY and CDR2 SVGAGI. The CDR3 loop spans 13 amino acids. V gave up 6 bases and J gave up 9 bases; unmatched junction bases: 9. The CDR3 region has the DNA TGTGCCAGCAGGGACAGGGAATGGATCAAAGCTTTCTTT. Amino acid sequence: CASRDREWIKAFF.

This chain connects TRBV29-1 to TRBJ2-3; D is ambiguous. There are 11 residues in the CDR3. V dropped 1 base and J dropped 5 bases, with 4 bases sitting between them. Germline loops: CDR1 SQVTM, CDR2 ANQGSEA. DNA of the CDR3: TGCAGCGTTGAAGTCGGAGATACGCAGTATTTT. It encodes CSVEVGDTQYF.

The rearrangement uses TRBV11-3 and TRBJ2-1; D unresolved. V dropped 1 base and J dropped 9 bases, with 10 bases sitting between them. The germline gives CDR1 SGHNT, CDR2 YENEEA. There are 13 residues in the CDR3. For the CDR3, the DNA is TGTGCCAGCAGCTTAGGCTGGCACAGTGAGCAGTTCTTC. Protein product: CASSLGWHSEQFF.

The chain joins TRBV14 to TRBJ2-7, with TRBD1 matching 8 bases. This CDR3 is 15 amino acids long. Trimming removed 3 bases from V and 6 bases from J; junction bases left unmatched: 10. Per the germline V gene, CDR1 is SGHDN and CDR2 is FVKESK. The CDR3 is CASSHSEKGQGEQYF. CDR3 in DNA: TGTGCCAGCAGCCACTCCGAAAAAGGACAGGGCGAGCAGTACTTC. The variable domain in full, completed from reference TRBV14 and TRBJ2-7, reads EAGVTQFPSHSVIEKGQTVTLRCDPISGHDNLYWYRRVMGKEIKFLLHFVKESKQDESGMPNNRFLAERTGGTYSTLKVQPAELEDSGVYFCASSHSEKGQGEQYFGPGTRLTVT.